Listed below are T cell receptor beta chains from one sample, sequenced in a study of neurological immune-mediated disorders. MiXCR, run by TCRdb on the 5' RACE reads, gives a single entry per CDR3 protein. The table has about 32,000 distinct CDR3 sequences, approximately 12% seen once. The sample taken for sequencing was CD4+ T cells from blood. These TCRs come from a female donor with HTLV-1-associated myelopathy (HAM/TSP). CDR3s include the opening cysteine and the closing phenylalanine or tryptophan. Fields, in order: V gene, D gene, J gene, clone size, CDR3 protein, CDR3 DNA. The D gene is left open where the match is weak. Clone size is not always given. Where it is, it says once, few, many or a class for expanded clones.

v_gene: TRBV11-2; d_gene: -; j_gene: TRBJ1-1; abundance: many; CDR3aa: CASSSVQRGRVVF; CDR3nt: TGTGCCAGCAGCTCCGTACAGCGGGGAAGAGTTGTCTTT
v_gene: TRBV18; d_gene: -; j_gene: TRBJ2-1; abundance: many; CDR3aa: CASSPGRFNEQFF; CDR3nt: TGTGCCAGCTCACCCGGACGCTTCAATGAGCAGTTCTTC
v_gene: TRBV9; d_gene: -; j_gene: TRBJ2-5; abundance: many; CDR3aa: CASSVTGMQETQYF; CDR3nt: TGTGCCAGCAGCGTAACGGGGATGCAAGAGACCCAGTACTTC
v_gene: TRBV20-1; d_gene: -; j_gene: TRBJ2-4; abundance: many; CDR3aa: CSAGGPGREGNIQYF; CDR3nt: TGCAGTGCTGGGGGGCCAGGGCGAGAGGGGAACATTCAGTACTTC
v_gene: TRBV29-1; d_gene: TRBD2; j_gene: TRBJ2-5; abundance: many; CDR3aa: CSVEDLLGLAGVWTQYF; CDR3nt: TGCAGCGTTGAAGATCTTCTAGGACTAGCGGGGGTATGGACCCAGTACTTC
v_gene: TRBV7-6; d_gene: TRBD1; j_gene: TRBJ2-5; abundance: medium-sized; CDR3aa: CASSLGVGQGATQYF; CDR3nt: TGTGCCAGCAGCCTTGGCGTCGGACAGGGTGCGACCCAGTACTTC
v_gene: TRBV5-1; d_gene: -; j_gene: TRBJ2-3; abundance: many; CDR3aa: CASSLDFTDTQYF; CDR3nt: TGCGCCAGCAGCTTGGACTTCACAGATACGCAGTATTTT
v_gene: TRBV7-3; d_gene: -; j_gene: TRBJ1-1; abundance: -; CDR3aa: CASSFLMNTEAFF; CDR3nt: TGTGCCAGTAGCTTCTTAATGAACACTGAAGCTTTCTTT
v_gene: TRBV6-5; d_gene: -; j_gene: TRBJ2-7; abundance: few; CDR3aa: CASSYSRVRREQYF; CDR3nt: TGTGCCAGCAGTTACTCGAGAGTACGGCGGGAGCAGTACTTC
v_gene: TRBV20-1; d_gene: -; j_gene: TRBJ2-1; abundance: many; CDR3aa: CSATPRVEQFF; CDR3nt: TGCAGTGCCACACCCCGGGTTGAGCAGTTCTTC
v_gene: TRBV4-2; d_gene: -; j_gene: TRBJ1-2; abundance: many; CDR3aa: CASSQDHRTDYGYTF; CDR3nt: TGTGCCAGCAGCCAAGATCACAGGACCGACTATGGCTACACCTTC
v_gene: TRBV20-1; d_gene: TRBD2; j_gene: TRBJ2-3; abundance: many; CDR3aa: CSASATLAGGPSDTQYF; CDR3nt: TGCAGTGCTAGTGCAACTTTAGCGGGAGGGCCATCAGATACGCAGTATTTT
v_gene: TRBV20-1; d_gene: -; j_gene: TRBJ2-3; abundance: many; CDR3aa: CSARGSAGDSTDTQYF; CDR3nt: TGCAGTGCTAGAGGCAGCGCGGGCGACAGCACAGATACGCAGTATTTT
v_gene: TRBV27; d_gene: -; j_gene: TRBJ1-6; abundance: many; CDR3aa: CASSSFLWGGRNSPLHF; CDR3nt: TGTGCCAGCAGTTCTTTTTTGTGGGGGGGAAGGAATTCACCCCTCCACTTT
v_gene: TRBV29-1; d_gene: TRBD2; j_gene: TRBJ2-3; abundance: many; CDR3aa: CSVAYSGGLTDTQYF; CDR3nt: TGCAGCGTAGCCTATAGCGGGGGGCTCACAGATACGCAGTATTTT
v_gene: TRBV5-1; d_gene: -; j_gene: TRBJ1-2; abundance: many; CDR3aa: CASSLAGTANYGYTF; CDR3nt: TGCGCCAGCAGCTTGGCCGGAACAGCTAACTATGGCTACACCTTC
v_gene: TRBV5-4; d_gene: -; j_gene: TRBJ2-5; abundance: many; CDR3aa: CATHSQQGQETQYF; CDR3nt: TGTGCCACCCACAGCCAGCAGGGACAAGAGACCCAGTACTTC
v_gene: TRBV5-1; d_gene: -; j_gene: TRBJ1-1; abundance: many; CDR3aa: CASSLTSGLGTEAFF; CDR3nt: TGCGCCAGCAGCTTGACGAGCGGGCTGGGCACTGAAGCTTTCTTT
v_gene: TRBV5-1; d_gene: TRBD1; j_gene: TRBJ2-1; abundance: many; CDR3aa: CASSWIGTGDDNEQFF; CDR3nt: TGCGCCAGCAGCTGGATTGGGACAGGGGACGACAATGAGCAGTTCTTC
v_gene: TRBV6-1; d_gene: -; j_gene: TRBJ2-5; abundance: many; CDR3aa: CASSEAGSGETQYF; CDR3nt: TGTGCCAGCAGTGAAGCGGGTAGTGGGGAGACCCAGTACTTC
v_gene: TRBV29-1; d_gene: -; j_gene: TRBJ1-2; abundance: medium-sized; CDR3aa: CSVEHGGYTF; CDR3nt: TGCAGCGTTGAACATGGCGGCTACACCTTC
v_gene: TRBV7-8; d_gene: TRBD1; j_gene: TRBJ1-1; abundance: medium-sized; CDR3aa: CASSSDRGTEAFF; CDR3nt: TGTGCCAGCAGCAGCGACAGGGGCACTGAAGCTTTCTTT
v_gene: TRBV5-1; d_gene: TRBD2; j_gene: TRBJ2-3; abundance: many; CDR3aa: CASSLRPSGSADTQYF; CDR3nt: TGCGCCAGCAGCTTACGGCCTAGCGGGAGTGCAGATACGCAGTATTTT
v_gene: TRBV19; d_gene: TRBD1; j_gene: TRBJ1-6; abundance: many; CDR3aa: CASIGRTGNSPLHF; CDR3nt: TGTGCCAGTATCGGGAGGACAGGGAATTCACCCCTCCACTTT
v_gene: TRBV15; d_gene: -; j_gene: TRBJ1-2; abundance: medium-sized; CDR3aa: CATSSRDTEDYGYTF; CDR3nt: TGTGCCACCAGCAGCCGGGACACCGAGGACTATGGCTACACCTTC
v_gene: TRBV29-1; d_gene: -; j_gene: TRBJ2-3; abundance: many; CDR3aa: CSVESPDTQYF; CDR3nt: TGCAGCGTTGAATCTCCAGATACGCAGTATTTT
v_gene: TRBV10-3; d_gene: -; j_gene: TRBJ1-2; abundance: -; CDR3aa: CAAGGREYGYTF; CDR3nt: TGTGCCGCGGGGGGGAGAGAGTATGGCTACACCTTC
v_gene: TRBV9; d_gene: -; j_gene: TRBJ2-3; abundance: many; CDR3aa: CASSYSGVTFDTQYF; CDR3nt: TGTGCCAGCAGCTATTCGGGAGTTACATTTGATACGCAGTATTTT
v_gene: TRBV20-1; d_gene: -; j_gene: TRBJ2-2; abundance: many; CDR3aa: CSARSGPHTGELFF; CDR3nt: TGCAGTGCTAGGAGTGGGCCCCACACCGGGGAGCTGTTTTTT
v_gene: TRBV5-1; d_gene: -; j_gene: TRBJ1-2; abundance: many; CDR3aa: CASSLVTGINYGYTF; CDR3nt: TGCGCCAGCAGCTTGGTTACGGGAATTAACTATGGCTACACCTTC
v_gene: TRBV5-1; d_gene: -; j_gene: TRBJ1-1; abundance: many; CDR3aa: CASSLMDWNTEAFF; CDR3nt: TGCGCCAGCAGCCTGATGGACTGGAACACTGAAGCTTTCTTT
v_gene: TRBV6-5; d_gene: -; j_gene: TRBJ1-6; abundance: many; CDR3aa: CASSYSGSVNSPLHF; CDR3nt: TGTGCCAGCAGTTACTCGGGGTCGGTTAATTCACCCCTCCACTTT
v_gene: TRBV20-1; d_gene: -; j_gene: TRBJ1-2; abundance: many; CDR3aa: CSASLLRSGYGYTF; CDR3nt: TGCAGTGCCAGCCTGCTTCGGTCCGGTTATGGCTACACCTTC
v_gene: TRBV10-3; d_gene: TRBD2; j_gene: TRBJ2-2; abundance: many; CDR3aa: CAIGTSGRTNTGELFF; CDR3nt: TGTGCCATCGGGACTAGCGGGAGGACGAACACCGGGGAGCTGTTTTTT
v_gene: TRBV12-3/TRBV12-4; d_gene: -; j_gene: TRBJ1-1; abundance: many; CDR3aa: CASSFGENTEAFF; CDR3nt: TGTGCCAGCAGTTTCGGGGAGAACACTGAAGCTTTCTTT
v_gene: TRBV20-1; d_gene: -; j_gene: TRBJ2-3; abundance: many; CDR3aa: CSATTDSTQYF; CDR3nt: TGCAGTGCGACTACGGACAGTACGCAGTATTTT
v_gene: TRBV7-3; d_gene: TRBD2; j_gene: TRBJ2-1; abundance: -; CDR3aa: CASSLAGGGSSEQFF; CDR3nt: TGTGCCAGCAGCTTAGCGGGAGGGGGGTCCAGTGAGCAGTTCTTC
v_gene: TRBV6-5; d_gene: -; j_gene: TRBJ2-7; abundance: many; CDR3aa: CASTPLGGQYEQYF; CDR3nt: TGTGCCAGCACCCCTTTGGGGGGCCAATACGAGCAGTACTTC
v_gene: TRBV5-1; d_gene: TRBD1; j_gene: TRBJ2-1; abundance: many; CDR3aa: CASSRGQGAHNEQFF; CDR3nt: TGCGCCAGCAGCCGAGGACAGGGGGCTCACAATGAGCAGTTCTTC
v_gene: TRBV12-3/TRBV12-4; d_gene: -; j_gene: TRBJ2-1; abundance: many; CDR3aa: CASSLAGESSYNEQFF; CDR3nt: TGTGCCAGCAGTTTAGCGGGGGAGTCCTCCTACAATGAGCAGTTCTTC
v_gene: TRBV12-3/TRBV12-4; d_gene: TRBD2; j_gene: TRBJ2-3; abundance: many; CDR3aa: CASSQGARGGPGPDTQYF; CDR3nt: TGTGCCAGCAGCCAAGGGGCGCGGGGGGGGCCGGGCCCAGATACGCAGTATTTT
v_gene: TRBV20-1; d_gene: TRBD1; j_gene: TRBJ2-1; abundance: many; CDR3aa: CSASKDRGKFF; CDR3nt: TGCAGTGCCTCAAAAGACAGGGGAAAGTTCTTC
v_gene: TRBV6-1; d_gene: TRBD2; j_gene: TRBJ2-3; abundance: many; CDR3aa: CASGLAGSEHTQYF; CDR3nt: TGTGCCAGCGGCCTAGCGGGATCCGAACATACGCAGTATTTT
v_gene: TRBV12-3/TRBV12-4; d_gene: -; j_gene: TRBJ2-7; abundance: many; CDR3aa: CASSLVEGSEQYF; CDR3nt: TGTGCCAGCAGTTTAGTAGAGGGATCCGAGCAGTACTTC
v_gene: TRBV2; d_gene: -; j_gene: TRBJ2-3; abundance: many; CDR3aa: CASSGLRLDTQYF; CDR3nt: TGTGCCAGCAGTGGCCTCAGGTTGGATACGCAGTATTTT
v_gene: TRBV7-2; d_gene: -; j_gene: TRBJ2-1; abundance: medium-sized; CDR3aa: CASSLYSVSYNEQFF; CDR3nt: TGTGCCAGCAGCCTTTATTCTGTATCCTACAATGAGCAGTTCTTC
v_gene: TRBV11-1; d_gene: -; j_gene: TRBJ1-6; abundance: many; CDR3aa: CASSPRWGDSPLHF; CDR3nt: TGTGCCAGCAGCCCGAGGTGGGGGGATTCACCCCTCCACTTT
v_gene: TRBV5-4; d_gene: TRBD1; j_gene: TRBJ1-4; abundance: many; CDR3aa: CASSGSTGGAEKLFF; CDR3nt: TGTGCCAGCAGCGGTTCGACAGGGGGGGCTGAAAAACTGTTTTTT
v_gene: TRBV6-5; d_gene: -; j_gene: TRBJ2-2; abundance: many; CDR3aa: CASSSQRVTGELFF; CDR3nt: TGTGCCAGCAGTTCCCAGCGGGTCACCGGGGAGCTGTTTTTT
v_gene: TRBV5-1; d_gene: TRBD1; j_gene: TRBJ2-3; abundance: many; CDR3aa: CASEPGQRSPHTQYF; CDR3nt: TGCGCCAGTGAACCGGGACAGAGGTCCCCACATACGCAGTATTTT
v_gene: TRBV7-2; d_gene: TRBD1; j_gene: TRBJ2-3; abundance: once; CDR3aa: CASSTTGTGDSDTQYF; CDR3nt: TGTGCCAGCAGCACAACCGGGACAGGGGACTCAGATACGCAGTATTTT
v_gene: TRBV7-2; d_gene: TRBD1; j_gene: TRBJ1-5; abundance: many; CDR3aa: CASSLSTGQGFQPQHF; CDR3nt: TGTGCCAGCAGCTTATCTACGGGACAGGGCTTTCAGCCCCAGCATTTT
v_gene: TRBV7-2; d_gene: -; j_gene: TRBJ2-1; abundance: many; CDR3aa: CASSTSAYSYNEQFF; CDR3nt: TGTGCCAGCAGCACTAGTGCTTACTCCTACAATGAGCAGTTCTTC